This T cell receptor beta chain is from a study of CD8+ T cells in alopecia areata. The overall study: Treated patients received oral tofacitinib, 5 to 10 mg twice daily. Study-wide results and caveats: Across lesional scalp, and particularly alopecia totalis/universalis, clonality surpassed that of normal scalp.

Details on this clone: Its specificity is not known.

Treatment meaning: oral pan-JAK inhibitor, 5-10 mg twice daily. cDNA serving as the sequencing template came from extracted, reverse transcribed RNA. Assay: immunoSEQ multiplex PCR; the TCRdb copy retains only in-frame clones and omits some. The sample shows about 120,000 clones, 53% of them seen only once. The V end lost 2 bases, the J end lost 0 bases, and 10 bases lay between the germline ends. The CDR3 runs 15 residues. Germline V CDR1 and CDR2: MNHEY, SVGAGI. This TCR derives from a human donor with alopecia areata. The chain employs TRBV6-5 and TRBJ1-2; the D is unclear. Sequenced here: CD4+ T cells sorted from blood, sampled at week 4, from a patient treated with tofacitinib. The CDR3 DNA reads TGTGCCAGCAGTTACGACGTCTCTCCTAACTATGGCTACACCTTC. Its protein is CASSYDVSPNYGYTF.